The clone carrying this TCR beta chain was detected a few times. This sample is drawn from a study of CD8+CD57+ T cells in acquired aplastic anemia. Previously, flow cytometry had revealed CD8+CD57+ cell expansion in the patients chosen for sequencing. The template for TCR beta VDJ and CDR3 sequence profiling was genomic DNA. TCRdb reanalysed the reads using MiXCR and keeps one entry per CDR3 protein. This table has roughly 240,000 distinct CDR3 sequences, around half appearing once. Germline assignment: CDR1 MDHEN and CDR2 SYDVKM. This CDR3 is 15 amino acids long. J gave up 3 bases and V 1 base, and 6 bases lay outside the gene matches.

The sequenced sample was sorted CD4+, CD8+, or CD8+CD57+ T cells (not recorded which) from PBMCs. This sequence originates from a human donor with aplastic anemia. The chain couples TRBV28 to TRBJ2-7; 7 positions agree with TRBD2. For the CDR3, the DNA is TGTGCCAGCAGTTTATATCGGGACTATTACTACGAGCAGTACTTC. Encoded protein: CASSLYRDYYYEQYF.